This entry is about one T cell receptor (beta chain). The CDR3 has 12 residues. The ends were cut back, 2 bases at V and 7 bases at J, with 7 bases in the middle. Germline V gives CDR1 SGHDT, CDR2 YYEEEE. This sample stems from a study of T cells in localized non-small cell lung cancer. This table comes from immunoSEQ multiplex PCR, and its TCRdb copy is limited to in-frame clones, with some not included. This repertoire shows around 26,000 clones, roughly 89% found once; its top ten account for 2.5% to 3%. The sequencing here drew on peripheral blood, taken before any cancer treatment. This sequence joins TRBV5-6 and TRBJ2-1; D possibly corresponds to TRBD2 (6 bases). This receptor was obtained from a woman aged 18-49 years with stage I lung adenocarcinoma. CDR3 DNA sequence: TGTGCCAGCAGCTTCGGGGGTAATGAGCAGTTCTTC. Protein sequence: CASSFGGNEQFF.